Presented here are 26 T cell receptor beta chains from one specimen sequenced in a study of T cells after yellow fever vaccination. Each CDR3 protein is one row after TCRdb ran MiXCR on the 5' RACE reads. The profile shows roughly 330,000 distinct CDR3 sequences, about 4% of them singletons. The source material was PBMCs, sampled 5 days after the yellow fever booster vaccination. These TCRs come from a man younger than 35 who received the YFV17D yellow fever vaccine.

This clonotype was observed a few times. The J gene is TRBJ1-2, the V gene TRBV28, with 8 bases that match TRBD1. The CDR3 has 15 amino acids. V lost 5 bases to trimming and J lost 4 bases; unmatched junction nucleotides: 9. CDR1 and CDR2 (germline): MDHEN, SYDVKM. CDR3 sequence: CASSLHQGQVYGYTF. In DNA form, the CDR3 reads TGTGCCAGCAGTCTTCATCAGGGACAGGTCTATGGCTACACCTTC.

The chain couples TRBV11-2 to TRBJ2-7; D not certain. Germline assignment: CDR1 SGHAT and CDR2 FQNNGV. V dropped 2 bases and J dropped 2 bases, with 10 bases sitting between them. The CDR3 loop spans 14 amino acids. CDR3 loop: CASSLIRRAYEQYF. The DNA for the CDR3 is TGTGCCAGCAGCTTAATACGACGTGCCTACGAGCAGTACTTC.

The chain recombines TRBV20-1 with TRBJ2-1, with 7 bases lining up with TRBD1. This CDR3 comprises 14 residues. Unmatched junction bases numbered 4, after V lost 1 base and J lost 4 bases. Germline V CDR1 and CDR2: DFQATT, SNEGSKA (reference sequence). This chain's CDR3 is CSARAGTEYNEQFF. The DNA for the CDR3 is TGCAGTGCTAGAGCAGGGACAGAATACAATGAGCAGTTCTTC.

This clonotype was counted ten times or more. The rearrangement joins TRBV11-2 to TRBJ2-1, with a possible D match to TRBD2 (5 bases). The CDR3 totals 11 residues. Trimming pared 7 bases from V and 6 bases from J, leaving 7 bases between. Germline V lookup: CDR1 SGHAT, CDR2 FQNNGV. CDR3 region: CASNRGNEQFF. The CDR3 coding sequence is TGTGCCAGCAACCGGGGCAATGAGCAGTTCTTC.

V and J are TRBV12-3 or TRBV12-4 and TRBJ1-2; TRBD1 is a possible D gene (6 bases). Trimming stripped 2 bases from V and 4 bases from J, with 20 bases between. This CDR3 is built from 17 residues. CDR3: CASSLIPQGLEGYGYTF. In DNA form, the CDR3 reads TGTGCCAGCAGTTTAATCCCGCAGGGGCTGGAGGGCTATGGCTACACCTTC.

The CDR3 sequence: CASSSGTSGEPDTQYF. As DNA, the CDR3 is TGTGCCAGCAGTTCAGGGACTAGCGGGGAGCCAGATACGCAGTATTTT. The V and J genes are TRBV6-2 or TRBV6-3 and TRBJ2-3, with 13 bases fitting TRBD2. Trimming at V came to 4 bases and at J to 4 bases, leaving 5 bases not matched to a gene. From germline, CDR1 is MNHEY and CDR2 SVGEGT. The length of the CDR3 is 16 residues.

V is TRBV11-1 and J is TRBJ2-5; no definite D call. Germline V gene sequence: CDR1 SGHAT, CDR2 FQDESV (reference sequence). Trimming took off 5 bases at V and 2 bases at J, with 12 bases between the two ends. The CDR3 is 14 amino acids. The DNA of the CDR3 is TGTGCCAGCAGCCCTCCCAACCGGCAAGAGACCCAGTACTTC. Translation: CASSPPNRQETQYF.

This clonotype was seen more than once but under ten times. In nucleotides, the CDR3 is TGCAGTGCTAGAGCACTGAAAGCGGAGACCCAGTACTTC. Translated: CSARALKAETQYF. J is TRBJ2-5 and V is TRBV20-1, with D unresolved. This CDR3 contains 13 residues. The germline gives CDR1 DFQATT, CDR2 SNEGSKA (reference sequence). Trimming cost V 1 base and J 5 bases, with 11 bases left between them.

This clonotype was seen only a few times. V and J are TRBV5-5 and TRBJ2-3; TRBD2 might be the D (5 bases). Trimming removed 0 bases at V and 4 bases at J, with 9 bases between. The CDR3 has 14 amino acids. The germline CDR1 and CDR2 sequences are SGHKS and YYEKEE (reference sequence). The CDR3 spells CASSLEFSADTQYF. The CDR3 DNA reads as TGTGCCAGCAGCTTGGAATTTAGCGCAGATACGCAGTATTTT.

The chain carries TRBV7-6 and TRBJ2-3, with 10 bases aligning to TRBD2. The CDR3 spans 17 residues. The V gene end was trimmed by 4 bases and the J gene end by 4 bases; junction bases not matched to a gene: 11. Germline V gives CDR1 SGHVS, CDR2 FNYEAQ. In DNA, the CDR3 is TGTGCCAGCAGCTCTGGGACTAGCGAGGGTAGGGCAGATACGCAGTATTTT. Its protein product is CASSSGTSEGRADTQYF.

The CDR3 spells CASSQVGVANQPQHF. CDR3 in DNA: TGTGCCAGCAGCCAAGTAGGAGTAGCCAATCAGCCCCAGCATTTT. This sequence joins TRBV4-2 and TRBJ1-5; no clear D gene. CDR3 length equals 15 residues. Germline V gives CDR1 LGHNA, CDR2 YNFKEQ. The ends were cut back, 1 base at V and 3 bases at J, with 10 bases in the middle.

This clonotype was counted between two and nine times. The CDR3 bases are TGTGCCAGCTCACCACCGAGGGGGGCGGCTCAGGACACTGAAGCTTTCTTT. This encodes CASSPPRGAAQDTEAFF. The J gene is TRBJ1-1, the V gene TRBV18, with a weak D call TRBD1 (6 bases). The V end lost 0 bases, the J end lost 3 bases, and 17 bases lay between the germline ends. CDR3 length: 17 amino acids. Looked up from germline, CDR1 is KGHSH and CDR2 is LQKENI.

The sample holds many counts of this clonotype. CDR3 residues: CASSLAGPLGLAGAQETQYF. Here the CDR3 DNA reads TGTGCCAGCAGCTTAGCGGGCCCACTCGGACTAGCGGGGGCTCAAGAGACCCAGTACTTC. The rearrangement joins TRBV11-1 to TRBJ2-5, with 13 bases lining up with TRBD2. Germline lookup yields CDR1 SGHAT and CDR2 FQDESV (reference sequence). Trimming removed 0 bases from V and 2 bases from J; junction bases left unmatched: 12. CDR3 length: 20 residues.

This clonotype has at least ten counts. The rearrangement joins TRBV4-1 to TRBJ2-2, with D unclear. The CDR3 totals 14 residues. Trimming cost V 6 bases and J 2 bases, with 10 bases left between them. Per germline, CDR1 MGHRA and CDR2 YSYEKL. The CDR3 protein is CASRLLGNTGELFF. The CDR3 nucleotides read TGCGCCAGCAGGTTATTAGGTAACACCGGGGAGCTGTTTTTT.

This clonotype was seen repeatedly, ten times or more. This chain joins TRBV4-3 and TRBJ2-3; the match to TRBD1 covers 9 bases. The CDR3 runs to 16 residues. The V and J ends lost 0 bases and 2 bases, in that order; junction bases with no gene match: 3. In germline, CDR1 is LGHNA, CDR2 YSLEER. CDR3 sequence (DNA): TGCGCCAGCAGCCAAGAAGGGACAGGGATCACAGATACGCAGTATTTT. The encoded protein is CASSQEGTGITDTQYF.

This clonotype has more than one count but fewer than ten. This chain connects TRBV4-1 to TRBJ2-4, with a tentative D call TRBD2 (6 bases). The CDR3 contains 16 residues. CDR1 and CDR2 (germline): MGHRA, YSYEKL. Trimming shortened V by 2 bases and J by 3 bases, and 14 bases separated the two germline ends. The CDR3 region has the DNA TGCGCCAGCAGCCAAATCGGGGGAGACGTCAAAAACATTCAGTACTTC. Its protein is CASSQIGGDVKNIQYF.

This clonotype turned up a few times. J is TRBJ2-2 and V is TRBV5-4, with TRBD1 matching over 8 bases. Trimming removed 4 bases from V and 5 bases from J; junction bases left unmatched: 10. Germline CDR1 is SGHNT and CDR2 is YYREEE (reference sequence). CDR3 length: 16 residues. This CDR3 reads CASSKGQATGTGELFF. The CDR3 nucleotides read TGTGCCAGCAGCAAGGGACAGGCGACAGGGACCGGGGAGCTGTTTTTT.

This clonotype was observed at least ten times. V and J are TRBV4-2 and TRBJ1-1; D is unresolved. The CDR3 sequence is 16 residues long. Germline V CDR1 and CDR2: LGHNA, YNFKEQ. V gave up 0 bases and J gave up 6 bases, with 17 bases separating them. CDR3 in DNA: TGTGCCAGCAGCCAAGAATTCGGGCCCGACTGGGCTGAAGCTTTCTTT. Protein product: CASSQEFGPDWAEAFF.

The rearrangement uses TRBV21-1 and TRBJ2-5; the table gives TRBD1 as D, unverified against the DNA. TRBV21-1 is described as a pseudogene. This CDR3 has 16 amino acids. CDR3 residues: CASSKAGDTGEETQYF. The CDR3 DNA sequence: TGTGCCAGCAGCAAAGCCGGAGACACCGGGGAAGAGACCCAGTACTTC.

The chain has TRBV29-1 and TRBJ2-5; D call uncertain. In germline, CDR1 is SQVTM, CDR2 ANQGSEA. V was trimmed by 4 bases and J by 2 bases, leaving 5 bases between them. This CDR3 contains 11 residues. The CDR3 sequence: CSVAIQETQYF. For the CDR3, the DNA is TGCAGCGTTGCCATTCAAGAGACCCAGTACTTC. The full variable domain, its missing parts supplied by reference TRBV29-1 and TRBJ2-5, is SAVISQKPSRDICQRGTSLTIQCQVDSQVTMMFWYRQQPGQSLTLIATANQGSEATYESGFVIDKFPISRPNLTFSTLTVSNMSPEDSSIYLCSVAIQETQYFGPGTRLLVL.

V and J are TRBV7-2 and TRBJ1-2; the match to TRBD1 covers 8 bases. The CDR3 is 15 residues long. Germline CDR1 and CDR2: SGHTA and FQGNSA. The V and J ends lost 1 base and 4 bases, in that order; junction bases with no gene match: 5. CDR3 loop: CASSLEGTGGYGYTF. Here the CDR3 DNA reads TGTGCCAGCAGCTTAGAAGGCACAGGGGGCTATGGCTACACCTTC. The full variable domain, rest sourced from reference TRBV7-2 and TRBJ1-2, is GAGVSQSPSNKVTEKGKDVELRCDPISGHTALYWYRQSLGQGLEFLIYFQGNSAPDKSGLPSDRFSAERTGGSVSTLTIQRTQQEDSAVYLCASSLEGTGGYGYTFGSGTRLTVV.

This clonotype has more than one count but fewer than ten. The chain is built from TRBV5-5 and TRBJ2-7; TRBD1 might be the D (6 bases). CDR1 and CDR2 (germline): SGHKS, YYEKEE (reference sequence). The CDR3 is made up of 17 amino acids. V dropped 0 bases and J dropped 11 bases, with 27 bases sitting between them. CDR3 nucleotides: TGTGCCAGCAGCTTGGTACAGGTCATCGGGGACACGTCAAGCGAGTACTTC. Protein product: CASSLVQVIGDTSSEYF.

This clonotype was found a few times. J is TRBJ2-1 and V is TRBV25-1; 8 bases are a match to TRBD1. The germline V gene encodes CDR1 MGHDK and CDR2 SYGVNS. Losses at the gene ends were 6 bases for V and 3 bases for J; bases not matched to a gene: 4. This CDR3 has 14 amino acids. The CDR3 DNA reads TGTGCCAGCAGGGGACAGGCGTACTACAATGAGCAGTTCTTC. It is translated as CASRGQAYYNEQFF.

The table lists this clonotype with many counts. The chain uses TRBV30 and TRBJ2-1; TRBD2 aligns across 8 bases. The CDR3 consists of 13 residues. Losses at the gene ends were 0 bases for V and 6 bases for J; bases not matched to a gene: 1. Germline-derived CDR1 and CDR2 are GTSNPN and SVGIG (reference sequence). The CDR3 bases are TGTGCCTGGAGTGTAGGACTAGCCAATGAGCAGTTCTTC. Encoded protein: CAWSVGLANEQFF.

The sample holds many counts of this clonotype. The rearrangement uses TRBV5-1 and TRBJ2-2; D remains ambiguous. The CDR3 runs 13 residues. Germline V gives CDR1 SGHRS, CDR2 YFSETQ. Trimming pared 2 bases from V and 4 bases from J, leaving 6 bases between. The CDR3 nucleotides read TGCGCCAGCAGCTTAACGACCACCGGGGAGCTGTTTTTT. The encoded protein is CASSLTTTGELFF.

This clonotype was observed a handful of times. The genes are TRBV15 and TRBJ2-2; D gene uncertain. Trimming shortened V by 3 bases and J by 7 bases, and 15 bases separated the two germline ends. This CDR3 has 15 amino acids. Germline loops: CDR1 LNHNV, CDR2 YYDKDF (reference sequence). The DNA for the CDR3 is TGTGCCACCAGCAGGGCGATTCGAAGCATCGGGGAGCTGTTTTTT. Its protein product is CATSRAIRSIGELFF. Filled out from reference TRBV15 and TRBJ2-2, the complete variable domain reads DAMVIQNPRYQVTQFGKPVTLSCSQTLNHNVMYWYQQKSSQAPKLLFHYYDKDFNNEADTPDNFQSRRPNTSFCFLDIRSPGLGDTAMYLCATSRAIRSIGELFFGEGSRLTVL.